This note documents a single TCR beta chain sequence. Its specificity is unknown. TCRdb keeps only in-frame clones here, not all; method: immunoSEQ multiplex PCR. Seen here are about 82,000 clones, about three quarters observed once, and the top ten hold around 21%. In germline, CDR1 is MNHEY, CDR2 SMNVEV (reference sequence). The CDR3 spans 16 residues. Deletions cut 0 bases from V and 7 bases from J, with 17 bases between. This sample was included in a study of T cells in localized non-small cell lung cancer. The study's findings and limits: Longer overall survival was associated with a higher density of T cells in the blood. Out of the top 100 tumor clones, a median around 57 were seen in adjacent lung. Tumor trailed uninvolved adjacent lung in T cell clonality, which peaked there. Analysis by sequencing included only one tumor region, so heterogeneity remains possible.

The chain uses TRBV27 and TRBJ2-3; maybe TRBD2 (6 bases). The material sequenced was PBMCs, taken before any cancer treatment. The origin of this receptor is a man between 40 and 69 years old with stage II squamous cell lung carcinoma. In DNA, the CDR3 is TGTGCCAGCAGTTTATCTGGTTGGGCAGGGAGGAATACGCAGTATTTT. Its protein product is CASSLSGWAGRNTQYF.